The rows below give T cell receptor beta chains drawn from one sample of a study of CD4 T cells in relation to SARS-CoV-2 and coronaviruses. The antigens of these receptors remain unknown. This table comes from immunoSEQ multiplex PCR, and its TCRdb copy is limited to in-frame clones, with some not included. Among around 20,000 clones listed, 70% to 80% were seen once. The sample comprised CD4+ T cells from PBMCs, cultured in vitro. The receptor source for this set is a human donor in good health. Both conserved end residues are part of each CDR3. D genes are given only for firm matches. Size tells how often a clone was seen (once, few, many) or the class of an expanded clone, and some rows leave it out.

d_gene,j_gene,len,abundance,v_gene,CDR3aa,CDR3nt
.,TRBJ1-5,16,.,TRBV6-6,CASSPRGGSSNQPQHF,TGTGCCAGCAGTCCGCGGGGTGGGAGTAGCAATCAGCCCCAGCATTTT
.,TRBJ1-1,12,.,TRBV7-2,CASSPYIGGAFF,TGTGCCAGCAGCCCTTATATCGGGGGAGCTTTCTTT
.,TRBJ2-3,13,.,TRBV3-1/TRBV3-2,CASSQGGTDTQYF,TGTGCCAGCAGCCAAGGTGGTACAGATACGCAGTATTTT
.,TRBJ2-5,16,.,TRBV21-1,CASSKDVTSGQETQYF,TGTGCCAGCAGCAAAGACGTGACTAGCGGCCAAGAGACCCAGTACTTC
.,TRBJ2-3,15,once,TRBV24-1,CATSDPGFSTDTQYF,TGTGCCACCAGTGACCCGGGGTTTAGCACAGATACGCAGTATTTT
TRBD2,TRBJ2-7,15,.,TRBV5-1,CASRKGGLAVYEQYF,TGCGCCAGCAGAAAGGGGGGACTAGCGGTTTACGAGCAGTACTTC
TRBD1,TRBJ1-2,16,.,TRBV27,CASSPRGGTGEKGYTF,TGTGCCAGCAGTCCAAGAGGTGGAACAGGGGAAAAGGGCTACACCTTC
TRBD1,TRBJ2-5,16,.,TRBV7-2,CASSVIGQGITETQYF,TGTGCCAGCAGCGTTATAGGACAGGGGATAACAGAGACCCAGTACTTC
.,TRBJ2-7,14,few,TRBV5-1,CASSLLGGTYEQYF,TGCGCCAGCAGCTTGTTAGGGGGAACCTACGAGCAGTACTTC
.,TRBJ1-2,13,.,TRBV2,CASDEDRLYGYTF,TGTGCCAGCGACGAGGATCGATTGTATGGCTACACCTTC
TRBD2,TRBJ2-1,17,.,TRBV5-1,CASSLSGRPSSYNEQFF,TGCGCCAGCAGTCTTAGCGGGAGGCCGAGCTCCTACAATGAGCAGTTCTTC
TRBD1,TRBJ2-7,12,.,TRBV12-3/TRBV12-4,CASSWTGGEQYF,TGTGCCAGCAGTTGGACAGGGGGGGAGCAGTACTTC
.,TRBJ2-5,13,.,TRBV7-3,CASSLRKEETQYF,TGTGCCAGCAGCTTAAGGAAGGAGGAGACCCAGTACTTC
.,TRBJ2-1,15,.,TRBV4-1,CASSQDPDSYNEQFF,TGCGCCAGCAGCCAAGACCCGGACTCCTACAATGAGCAGTTCTTC
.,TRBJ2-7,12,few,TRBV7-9,CASERGATEQYF,TGTGCCAGCGAACGGGGGGCGACGGAGCAGTACTTC
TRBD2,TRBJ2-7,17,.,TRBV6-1,CASSEDSSGRSFYEQYF,TGTGCCAGCAGTGAAGATTCTAGCGGGAGGTCCTTCTACGAGCAGTACTTC
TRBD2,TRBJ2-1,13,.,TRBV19,CASSPLAGDEQFF,TGTGCCAGTAGTCCGCTAGCGGGAGACGAGCAGTTCTTC
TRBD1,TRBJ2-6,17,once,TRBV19,CASSSRQGYSGANVLTF,TGTGCCAGTAGTTCCCGACAGGGCTACTCTGGGGCCAACGTCCTGACTTTC
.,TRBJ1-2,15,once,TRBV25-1,CASSVAAQGGLGYTF,TGTGCCAGCAGTGTTGCCGCCCAGGGTGGGCTTGGCTACACCTTC
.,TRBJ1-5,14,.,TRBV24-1,CATSDFYSNQPQHF,TGTGCCACCAGTGATTTTTATAGCAATCAGCCCCAGCATTTT
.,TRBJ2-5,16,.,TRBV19,CASSSHWGSFTETQYF,TGTGCCAGTAGTTCCCATTGGGGGTCCTTCACGGAGACCCAGTACTTC
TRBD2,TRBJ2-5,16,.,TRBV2,CASSEGVSGKAETQYF,TGTGCCAGCAGTGAAGGTGTTAGCGGGAAGGCTGAGACCCAGTACTTC
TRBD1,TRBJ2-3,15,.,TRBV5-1,CASSSGTGSTDTQYF,TGCGCCAGCAGCTCCGGGACAGGGTCCACAGATACGCAGTATTTT
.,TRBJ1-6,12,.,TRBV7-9,CASGRNNSPLHF,TGTGCCAGCGGTAGAAACAATTCACCCCTCCACTTT
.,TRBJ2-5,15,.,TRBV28,CASSTRGGVEETQYF,TGTGCCAGCAGTACTCGAGGGGGGGTGGAAGAGACCCAGTACTTC
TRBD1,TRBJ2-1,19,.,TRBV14,CASSLVRGRWRASNNEQFF,TGTGCCAGCAGCCTAGTCAGGGGGCGGTGGCGGGCCAGCAACAATGAGCAGTTCTTC
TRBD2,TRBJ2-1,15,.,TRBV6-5,CASSISSGGYNEQFF,TGTGCCAGCAGTATTTCTAGCGGGGGCTACAATGAGCAGTTCTTC
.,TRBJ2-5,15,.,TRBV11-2,CASSLLPQGWETQYF,TGTGCCAGCAGCTTACTCCCGCAGGGCTGGGAGACCCAGTACTTC
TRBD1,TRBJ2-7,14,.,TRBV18,CASSPRQGVYEQYF,TGTGCCAGCTCACCTCGACAGGGTGTCTACGAGCAGTACTTC
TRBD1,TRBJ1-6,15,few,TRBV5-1,CASSLGTGSNSPLHF,TGCGCCAGCAGCTTGGGGACAGGGAGCAATTCACCCCTCCACTTT
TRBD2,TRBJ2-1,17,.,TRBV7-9,CASSLTSGTYSYNEQFF,TGTGCCAGCAGCTTGACTAGCGGGACTTACTCCTACAATGAGCAGTTCTTC
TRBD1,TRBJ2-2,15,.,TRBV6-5,CASSYSTGAAGELFF,TGTGCCAGCAGTTACTCGACAGGGGCGGCCGGGGAGCTGTTTTTT
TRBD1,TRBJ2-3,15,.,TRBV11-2,CASSHKQGWTDTQYF,TGTGCCAGCAGCCATAAACAGGGGTGGACAGATACGCAGTATTTT
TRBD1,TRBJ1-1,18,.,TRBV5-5,CASSLDPGQGLMNTEAFF,TGTGCCAGCAGCTTGGATCCGGGACAGGGCCTGATGAACACTGAAGCTTTCTTT
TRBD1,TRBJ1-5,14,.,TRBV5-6,CASKLGTVNQPQHF,TGTGCCAGCAAACTAGGGACAGTCAATCAGCCCCAGCATTTT
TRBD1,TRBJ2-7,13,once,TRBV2,CASRRDREFEQYF,TGTGCCAGCAGGAGGGACAGGGAATTCGAGCAGTACTTC
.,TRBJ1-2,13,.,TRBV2,CASSEGDIYGYTF,TGTGCCAGCAGTGAGGGGGACATCTATGGCTACACCTTC
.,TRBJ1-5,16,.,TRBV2,CASSVYSSLGNQPQHF,TGTGCCAGCAGTGTTTACTCGAGCCTAGGGAATCAGCCCCAGCATTTT
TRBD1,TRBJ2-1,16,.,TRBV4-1,CASSQFWSRQGNEQFF,TGCGCCAGCAGCCAATTCTGGTCGAGACAGGGCAATGAGCAGTTCTTC
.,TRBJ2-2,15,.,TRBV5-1,CASSPPRGRTGELFF,TGCGCCAGCAGCCCCCCAAGGGGTCGCACCGGGGAGCTGTTTTTT
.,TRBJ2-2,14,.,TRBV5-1,CASKRRVDTGELFF,TGCGCCAGCAAACGACGGGTAGACACCGGGGAGCTGTTTTTT
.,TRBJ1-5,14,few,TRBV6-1,CASSERGDNQPQHF,TGTGCCAGCAGTGAGAGGGGCGACAATCAGCCCCAGCATTTT
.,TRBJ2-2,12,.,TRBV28,CASRRVTGELFF,TGTGCCAGTAGACGGGTCACCGGGGAGCTGTTTTTT
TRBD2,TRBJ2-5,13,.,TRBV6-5,CASSRLAEETQYF,TGTGCCAGCAGCCGACTAGCGGAAGAGACCCAGTACTTC
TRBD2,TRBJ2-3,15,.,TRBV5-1,CASSLRGTSGDTQYF,TGCGCCAGCAGCTTAAGAGGGACTAGCGGAGATACGCAGTATTTT
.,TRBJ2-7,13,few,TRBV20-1,CSASGGQAGEQYF,TGCAGTGCTAGTGGCGGTCAGGCGGGAGAGCAGTACTTC
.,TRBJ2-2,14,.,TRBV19,CASSGLRDTGELFF,TGTGCCAGTTCAGGGTTGAGGGACACCGGGGAGCTGTTTTTT
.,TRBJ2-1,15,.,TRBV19,CASSIERGFYNEQFF,TGTGCCAGTAGTATAGAACGGGGATTCTACAATGAGCAGTTCTTC
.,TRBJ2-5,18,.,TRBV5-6,CASSSEIGTFSAGETQYF,TGTGCCAGCAGCTCGGAAATAGGGACATTCTCCGCGGGGGAGACCCAGTACTTC
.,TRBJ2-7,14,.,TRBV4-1,CASSQPGRSYEQYF,TGCGCCAGCAGCCAACCGGGCAGATCCTACGAGCAGTACTTC
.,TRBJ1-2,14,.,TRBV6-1,CASSELLDGRGYTF,TGTGCCAGCAGTGAACTGTTGGACGGCCGAGGCTACACCTTC
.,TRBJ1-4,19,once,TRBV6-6,CASRRTQNRFWSTNEKLFF,TGTGCCAGCAGACGAACCCAGAACAGGTTTTGGTCTACTAATGAAAAACTGTTTTTT
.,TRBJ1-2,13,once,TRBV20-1,CSASFRGGYGYTF,TGCAGTGCTAGTTTTCGGGGGGGCTATGGCTACACCTTC
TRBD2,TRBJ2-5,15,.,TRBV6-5,CASRHSGRVGETQYF,TGTGCCAGCAGACATAGCGGGAGAGTTGGGGAGACCCAGTACTTC
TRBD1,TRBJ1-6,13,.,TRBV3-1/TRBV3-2,CASSQGQGGSLHF,TGTGCCAGCAGCCAAGGACAGGGGGGTTCCCTCCACTTT